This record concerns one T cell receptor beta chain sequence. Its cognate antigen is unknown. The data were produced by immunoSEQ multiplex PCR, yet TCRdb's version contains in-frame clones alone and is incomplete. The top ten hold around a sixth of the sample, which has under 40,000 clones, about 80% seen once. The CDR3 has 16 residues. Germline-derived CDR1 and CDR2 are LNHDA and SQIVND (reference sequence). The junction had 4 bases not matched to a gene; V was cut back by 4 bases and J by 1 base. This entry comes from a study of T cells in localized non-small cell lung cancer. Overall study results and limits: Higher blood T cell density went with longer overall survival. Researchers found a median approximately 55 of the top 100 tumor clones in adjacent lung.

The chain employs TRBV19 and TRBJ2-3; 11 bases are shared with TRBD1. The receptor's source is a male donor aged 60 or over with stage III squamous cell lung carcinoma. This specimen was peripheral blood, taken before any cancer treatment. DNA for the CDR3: TGTGCCAGTAGTACTCGGGACAGGGGGGGCACAGATACGCAGTATTTT. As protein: CASSTRDRGGTDTQYF.